This TCR beta chain emerged from a study of blood T cell repertoires in COVID-19. Study summary: PBMCs, B-cell-depleted T cells, or T cells were the source of the cDNA or gDNA that made up the material.

Original processing methods: Amplification of reference gene primers was used by the study to estimate nucleated cell counts. Clones were sequenced by immunoSEQ multiplex PCR, and TCRdb holds only the in-frame ones, with some missing. The D gene and trimming were derived from the DNA, and the V and J assignments and clone size from that table. The sample has more than 85,000 clones; almost 85% are singletons. The V gene lost 2 bases and the J gene lost 2 bases, with 15 bases spanning the gap. From germline, CDR1 is MNHEY and CDR2 SVGEGT. This CDR3 is 16 amino acids long. This TCR was recovered from a man aged 35-49 years with active or convalescent COVID-19. V gene TRBV6-2 or TRBV6-3 combines with J gene TRBJ2-5; D call uncertain. What was sequenced was peripheral blood. The CDR3 DNA reads TGTGCCAGCAGTTACCTTTTGCTGGGCGTACAAGAGACCCAGTACTTC. It is translated as CASSYLLLGVQETQYF.